These T cell receptor beta chains were read from a single sample in a study of cytomegalovirus exposure and HLA in healthy donors. The protocol was immunoSEQ multiplex PCR, while the TCRdb copy is restricted to in-frame clones and leaves out a portion. The sample carries about 130,000 clones, 80% to 90% recorded once. The specimen was PBMCs. Every receptor here comes from a woman aged 40-49 years in good health and CMV-seropositive. The CDR3 runs from the conserved cysteine through the conserved F or W. Each record gives: V gene, D gene, J gene, CDR3 protein. D genes are given only for firm matches.

V: TRBV27
D: TRBD1
J: TRBJ2-1
CDR3: CASSRKGGAFYNEQFF

V: TRBV27
D: TRBD2
J: TRBJ2-3
CDR3: CASSPVGLAGGPGTDTQYF

V: TRBV7-2
D: .
J: TRBJ2-3
CDR3: CASSLVSAGTDTQYF

V: TRBV5-1
D: TRBD2
J: TRBJ2-7
CDR3: CASSLGTSGMTEEQYF

V: TRBV18
D: .
J: TRBJ1-1
CDR3: CASSQDTEAFF

V: TRBV2
D: .
J: TRBJ2-7
CDR3: CASSEILDLSYEQYF

V: TRBV7-8
D: TRBD1
J: TRBJ2-5
CDR3: CASSLLWSQGAETQYF

V: TRBV7-9
D: .
J: TRBJ2-4
CDR3: CASSWGEREYF

V: TRBV28
D: TRBD1
J: TRBJ2-4
CDR3: CASSFVRGLKNIQYF

V: TRBV7-6
D: TRBD1
J: TRBJ2-7
CDR3: CASSLAPGQDYEQYF

V: TRBV9
D: TRBD1
J: TRBJ1-1
CDR3: CASSVAGGITEAFF

V: TRBV2
D: .
J: TRBJ2-2
CDR3: CASTTGNRNSGELFF

V: TRBV15
D: TRBD2
J: .
CDR3: CATRGELAGRSEQYF

V: TRBV7-9
D: TRBD2
J: TRBJ2-5
CDR3: CASSLGSGAGTQYF

V: TRBV5-1
D: TRBD2
J: TRBJ2-4
CDR3: CASSLGTSGRAEAKNIQYF

V: TRBV6-1
D: .
J: TRBJ2-1
CDR3: CASSDNNEQFF

V: TRBV28
D: .
J: TRBJ2-7
CDR3: CASSQRGILSYEQYF

V: TRBV9
D: TRBD2
J: TRBJ2-2
CDR3: CASSPDSGTSASGELFF

V: TRBV2
D: .
J: TRBJ2-5
CDR3: CASSEGLARYQETQYF

V: TRBV6-1
D: .
J: TRBJ1-5
CDR3: CASTIKGGSNQPQHF

V: TRBV7-6
D: .
J: TRBJ2-3
CDR3: CASSLAGNTDTQYF

V: TRBV18
D: .
J: TRBJ2-3
CDR3: CASSPRGDTQYF

V: TRBV29-1
D: TRBD2
J: TRBJ2-1
CDR3: CSVLGTSGRWKEFF

V: TRBV2
D: .
J: TRBJ1-5
CDR3: CASTDRDRNQPQHF

V: TRBV19
D: TRBD2
J: TRBJ2-3
CDR3: CASSILPGLAKDTQYF

V: TRBV28
D: .
J: TRBJ1-1
CDR3: CASSSPGGRTEAFF

V: TRBV11-3
D: TRBD2
J: TRBJ2-5
CDR3: CASSRREIGQETQYF

V: TRBV4-1
D: TRBD1
J: TRBJ2-1
CDR3: CASSPRDRGLGEQFF

V: TRBV27
D: TRBD2
J: TRBJ2-1
CDR3: CASSLLAGRDEQFF

V: TRBV7-2
D: .
J: TRBJ1-5
CDR3: CASSLWLGGFSNQPQHF

V: TRBV20-1
D: .
J: TRBJ1-1
CDR3: CSAAGSTEAFF

V: TRBV27
D: .
J: TRBJ2-5
CDR3: CASSFRGRVGTQYF

V: TRBV5-1
D: TRBD1
J: TRBJ2-3
CDR3: CASRRQGASDTQYF

V: TRBV28
D: .
J: TRBJ2-7
CDR3: CASSFVGGTSQQYF

V: TRBV30
D: .
J: TRBJ2-7
CDR3: CAWSVQGSYEQYF

V: TRBV27
D: TRBD1
J: TRBJ1-5
CDR3: CASRQQGYSNQPQHF

V: TRBV29-1
D: TRBD2
J: TRBJ2-5
CDR3: CSAGTSGQETQYF